One and the same sample provided the 22 T cell receptor beta chains below, sequenced in a study of STAT5B mutations in CD4+ large granular lymphocyte leukemia. Some clones are missing from TCRdb's copy, which holds only in-frame ones; the method was immunoSEQ multiplex PCR. There are approximately 35,000 clones in the sample; 76% occur only once, and 7.1% lies in the top ten. The sequencing input was CD4+ T cells from blood buffy coats. These receptors originate from a human donor in good health.

CDR3 nucleotides: TGCGCCAGCAGCCCGGGGGCGGGAGGCTACGAGCAGTACTTC. As protein: CASSPGAGGYEQYF. This rearrangement joins TRBV5-1 to TRBJ2-7, with 8 bases matching TRBD2. The CDR3 loop spans 14 amino acids. Germline V gene sequence: CDR1 SGHRS, CDR2 YFSETQ. The V gene end was trimmed by 4 bases and the J gene end by 3 bases; junction bases not matched to a gene: 6.

The chain has TRBV19 and TRBJ2-1; D is ambiguous. Germline values: CDR1 LNHDA, CDR2 SQIVND (reference sequence). This CDR3 is 13 amino acids long. Trimming removed 3 bases at V and 9 bases at J, with 12 bases between. The CDR3 is CASSIDHVGEQFF. The CDR3 coding sequence is TGTGCCAGTAGTATCGATCATGTCGGTGAGCAGTTCTTC.

The chain carries TRBV9 and TRBJ2-3; D is uncertain. The ends were cut back, 0 bases at V and 1 base at J, with 12 bases in the middle. Germline V gene sequence: CDR1 SGDLS, CDR2 YYNGEE. CDR3 length equals 16 residues. In DNA form, the CDR3 reads TGTGCCAGCAGCGTAGCTACAAGGTCTGGCACAGATACGCAGTATTTT. Translation: CASSVATRSGTDTQYF.

V usage is TRBV2 and J usage is TRBJ2-1; D is perhaps TRBD2 (5 bases). Trimming removed 2 bases at V and 5 bases at J, with 25 bases between. The germline V gene has CDR1 SNHLY and CDR2 FYNNEI. CDR3 length: 19 amino acids. In DNA form, the CDR3 reads TGTGCCAGCAGTGAAAGGGTCAGTCGTAGCGCAAGGACCCACAATGAGCAGTTCTTC. Protein product: CASSERVSRSARTHNEQFF.

This rearrangement joins TRBV7-9 to TRBJ1-4, with TRBD1 as a possible D gene (5 bases). From germline, CDR1 is SEHNR and CDR2 FQNEAQ (reference sequence). Between the trimmed V and J ends, which lost 0 bases and 3 bases, there was a span of 8 bases. The CDR3 has 15 amino acids. The CDR3 region is CASSLAWGSNEKLFF. CDR3 coding DNA: TGTGCCAGCAGCTTAGCGTGGGGGTCTAATGAAAAACTGTTTTTT.

The chain uses TRBV7-9 and TRBJ2-3, with D unresolved. Germline V lookup: CDR1 SEHNR, CDR2 FQNEAQ (reference sequence). V was shortened by 0 bases and J by 5 bases, with 3 bases between the two germline ends. This CDR3 is built from 12 residues. CDR3: CASSLAEDTQYF. The CDR3 DNA sequence: TGTGCCAGCAGCTTAGCCGAAGATACGCAGTATTTT.

The CDR3 nucleotides read TGCAGATTATCCTACAGGGGGGAGCTCTATGGCTACACCTTC. Translating gives CRLSYRGELYGYTF. The V and J genes are TRBV29-1 and TRBJ1-2; 8 bases align to TRBD1. From germline, CDR1 is SQVTM and CDR2 ANQGSEA. The length of the CDR3 is 14 residues.

This clone was counted a single time. Other DNA sequences of this sample code for an identical CDR3. The chain combines TRBV19 with TRBJ2-7; a weak D match, TRBD1 (6 bases). The CDR3 has 14 residues. Trimming removed 6 bases at V and 0 bases at J, with 12 bases between. CDR1 is LNHDA, CDR2 SQIVND, per germline (reference sequence). The CDR3 sequence: CASSRQVSSYEQYF. CDR3 bases: TGTGCCAGTAGCCGACAGGTGAGCTCCTACGAGCAGTACTTC.

The rearrangement joins TRBV7-9 to TRBJ2-1; D call uncertain. The CDR3 is 15 amino acids. Germline V gene sequence: CDR1 SEHNR, CDR2 FQNEAQ (reference sequence). Deletions cut 5 bases from V and 4 bases from J, with 15 bases between. This chain's CDR3 is CASSAGRSVYNEQFF. The CDR3, as DNA: TGTGCCAGCAGCGCCGGACGGTCTGTATACAATGAGCAGTTCTTC.

This chain uses TRBV12-5 with TRBJ2-1; 13 positions match TRBD2. The germline CDR1 and CDR2 sequences are LGHNT and FRNRAP. CDR3 length: 17 amino acids. The V and J ends lost 0 bases and 9 bases, in that order; junction bases with no gene match: 8. CDR3 sequence: CASGLVTSGRVAVEQFF. CDR3 nucleotides: TGTGCTAGTGGTTTGGTCACTAGCGGGAGGGTTGCTGTTGAGCAGTTCTTC.

This chain uses TRBV27 with TRBJ2-3; D possibly corresponds to TRBD2 (5 bases). Germline CDR1 is MNHEY and CDR2 is SMNVEV (reference sequence). V was clipped by 3 bases and J by 6 bases, with 13 bases between them. The CDR3 runs to 14 residues. As DNA, the CDR3 is TGTGCCAGCAGTTTGTGGGGAGTTGAGGATACGCAGTATTTT. Translating it yields CASSLWGVEDTQYF.

This clone was detected a few times. V and J are TRBV18 and TRBJ1-4, with TRBD1 identical over 8 bases. The CDR3 runs to 14 residues. In germline, CDR1 is KGHSH, CDR2 LQKENI. V shed 6 bases, J shed 5 bases, and the junction held 5 bases outside the gene matches. The CDR3 DNA follows: TGTGCCAGCTCCCGAGGACAGGGAAATGAAAAACTGTTTTTT. Its translation: CASSRGQGNEKLFF.

CDR3 sequence: CASSLWGQGEVTTQYF. CDR3 bases: TGTGCCAGCAGTTTATGGGGACAGGGGGAGGTAACGACGCAGTATTTT. The chain carries TRBV27 and TRBJ2-3; 11 nucleotides match TRBD1. CDR3 length equals 16 residues. Trimming at V came to 1 base and at J to 9 bases, leaving 9 bases not matched to a gene. In germline, CDR1 is MNHEY, CDR2 SMNVEV (reference sequence).

The chain carries TRBV5-1 and TRBJ1-1; D gene unclear. With 0 bases removed from V and 0 bases from J, the gap between germline ends came to 6 bases. Germline V CDR1 and CDR2: SGHRS, YFSETQ. The length of the CDR3 is 14 residues. This CDR3 is CASSLDRMNTEAFF. The CDR3 DNA follows: TGCGCCAGCAGCTTGGACAGAATGAACACTGAAGCTTTCTTT.

V gene TRBV11-2 combines with J gene TRBJ2-7, with a weak D call TRBD1 (6 bases). CDR3 size: 14 residues. The germline CDR1 and CDR2 sequences are SGHAT and FQNNGV. Trimming pared 3 bases from V and 2 bases from J, leaving 11 bases between. CDR3: CASSFSRGTYEQYF. For the CDR3, the DNA is TGTGCCAGCAGCTTTAGCAGGGGTACCTACGAGCAGTACTTC.

This chain links TRBV11-1 with TRBJ1-1; 7 positions match TRBD1. This CDR3 contains 14 residues. In germline, CDR1 is SGHAT, CDR2 FQDESV (reference sequence). Trimming removed 5 bases from V and 3 bases from J; junction bases left unmatched: 6. The CDR3 DNA is TGTGCCAGCAGCGCCAGACAGGGCTACACTGAAGCTTTCTTT. This gives the protein CASSARQGYTEAFF.

The CDR3 nucleotides are TGTGCCAGTAGTGGTGGGGAGGCCGTGTTACAGCCCCAGCATTTT. Translating it yields CASSGGEAVLQPQHF. The chain joins TRBV19 to TRBJ1-5; D gene unclear. The CDR3 totals 15 residues. V was trimmed by 5 bases and J by 7 bases, leaving 18 bases between them. Germline CDR1 is LNHDA and CDR2 is SQIVND (reference sequence).

V usage is TRBV11-2 and J usage is TRBJ1-1, with D unresolved. V shed 5 bases and J shed 1 base, with 5 bases lying between them. From germline, CDR1 is SGHAT and CDR2 FQNNGV. The CDR3 runs 12 residues. CDR3 region: CASSQSNTEAFF. For the CDR3, the DNA is TGTGCCAGCAGCCAATCGAACACTGAAGCTTTCTTT.

The chain recombines TRBV5-1 with TRBJ1-3; 7 nucleotides match TRBD1. Trimming cost V 4 bases and J 2 bases; bases outside gene matches: 6. Germline CDR1 is SGHRS and CDR2 is YFSETQ. There are 15 residues in the CDR3. The chain's CDR3 is CASSPDGTAGNTIYF. The CDR3, as DNA: TGCGCCAGCAGCCCGGACGGGACAGCTGGAAACACCATATATTTT.

V and J are TRBV5-1 and TRBJ2-7; D is perhaps TRBD2 (7 bases). There are 16 residues in the CDR3. CDR1 and CDR2 from the germline V gene are SGHRS and YFSETQ. The V gene lost 3 bases and the J gene lost 5 bases, with 21 bases spanning the gap. The DNA for the CDR3 is TGCGCCAGCAGCTACGCGGTTGGAGGGGGGGAGCACGAGCAGTACTTC. This translates into CASSYAVGGGEHEQYF.

In nucleotides, the CDR3 is TGTGCCAGCAGACCCACAGGTGCAACTAATGAAAAACTGTTTTTT. Translating gives CASRPTGATNEKLFF. The chain has TRBV2 and TRBJ1-4, with a weak D call TRBD1 (5 bases). Germline CDR1 is SNHLY and CDR2 is FYNNEI. V lost 6 bases and J 0 bases, leaving 11 bases between the germline ends. CDR3 length: 15 amino acids.

The sample holds a few counts of this clone. The CDR3 protein is CASGRTGLTYNEQFF. In DNA, the CDR3 is TGTGCTAGTGGCAGAACAGGTCTTACCTACAATGAGCAGTTCTTC. The rearrangement joins TRBV12-5 to TRBJ2-1; possible D gene TRBD1, 5 bases. Germline values: CDR1 LGHNT, CDR2 FRNRAP. The CDR3 is 15 residues long. Trimming cost V 6 bases and J 2 bases, with 14 bases left between them.